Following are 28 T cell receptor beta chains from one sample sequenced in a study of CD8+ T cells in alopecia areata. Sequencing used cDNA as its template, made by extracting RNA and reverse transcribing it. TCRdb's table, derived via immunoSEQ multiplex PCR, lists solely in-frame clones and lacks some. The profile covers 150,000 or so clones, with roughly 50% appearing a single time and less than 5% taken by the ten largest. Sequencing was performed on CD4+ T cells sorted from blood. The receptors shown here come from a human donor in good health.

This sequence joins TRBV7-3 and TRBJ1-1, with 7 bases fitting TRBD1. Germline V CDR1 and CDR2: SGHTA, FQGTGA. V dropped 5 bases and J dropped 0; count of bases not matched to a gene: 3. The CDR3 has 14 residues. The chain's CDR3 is CASSQGDMNTEAFF. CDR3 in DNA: TGTGCCAGCAGCCAGGGGGACATGAACACTGAAGCTTTCTTT.

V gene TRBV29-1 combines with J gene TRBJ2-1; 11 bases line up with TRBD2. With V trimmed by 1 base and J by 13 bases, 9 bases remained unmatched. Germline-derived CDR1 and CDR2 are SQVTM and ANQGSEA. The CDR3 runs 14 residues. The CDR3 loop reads CSVEAGTSGGVQFF. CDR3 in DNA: TGCAGCGTTGAAGCAGGGACTAGCGGCGGGGTTCAGTTCTTC.

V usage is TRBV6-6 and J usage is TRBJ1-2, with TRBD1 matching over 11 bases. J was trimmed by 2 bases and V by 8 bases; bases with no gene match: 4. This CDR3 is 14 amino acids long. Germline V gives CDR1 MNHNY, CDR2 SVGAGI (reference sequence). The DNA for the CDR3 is TGTGCCAGCGAACGGGACAGGGGGAACTATGGCTACACCTTC. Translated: CASERDRGNYGYTF.

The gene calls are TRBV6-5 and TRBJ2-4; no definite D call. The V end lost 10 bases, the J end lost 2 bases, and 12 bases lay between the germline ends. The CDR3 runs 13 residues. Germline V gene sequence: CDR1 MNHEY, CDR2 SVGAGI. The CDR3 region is CATGEVPKNIQYF. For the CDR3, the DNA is TGTGCCACCGGCGAGGTTCCCAAAAACATTCAGTACTTC.

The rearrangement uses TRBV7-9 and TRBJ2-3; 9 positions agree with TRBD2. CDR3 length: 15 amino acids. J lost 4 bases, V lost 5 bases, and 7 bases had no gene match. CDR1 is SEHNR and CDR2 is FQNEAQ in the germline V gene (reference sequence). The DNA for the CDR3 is TGTGCCAGCAGCCCGCGGGGGGGGCCCTCAGATACGCAGTATTTT. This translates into CASSPRGGPSDTQYF. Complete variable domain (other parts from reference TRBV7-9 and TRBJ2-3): DTGVSQNPRHKITKRGQNVTFRCDPISEHNRLYWYRQTLGQGPEFLTYFQNEAQLEKSRLLSDRFSAERPKGSFSTLEIQRTEQGDSAMYLCASSPRGGPSDTQYFGPGTRLTVL.

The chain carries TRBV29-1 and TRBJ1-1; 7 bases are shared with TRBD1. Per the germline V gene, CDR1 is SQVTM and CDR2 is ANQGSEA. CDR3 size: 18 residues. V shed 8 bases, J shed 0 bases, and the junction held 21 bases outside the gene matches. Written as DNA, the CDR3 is TGCAGCACAATCTACATGAGGCGGACAGGCCTCATGAACACTGAAGCTTTCTTT. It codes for CSTIYMRRTGLMNTEAFF.

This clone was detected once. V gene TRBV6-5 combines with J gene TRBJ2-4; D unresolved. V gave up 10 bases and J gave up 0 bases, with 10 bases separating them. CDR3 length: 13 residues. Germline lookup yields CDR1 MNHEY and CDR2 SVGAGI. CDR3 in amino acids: CATKKLAKNIQYF. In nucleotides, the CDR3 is TGTGCCACCAAAAAACTAGCCAAAAACATTCAGTACTTC.

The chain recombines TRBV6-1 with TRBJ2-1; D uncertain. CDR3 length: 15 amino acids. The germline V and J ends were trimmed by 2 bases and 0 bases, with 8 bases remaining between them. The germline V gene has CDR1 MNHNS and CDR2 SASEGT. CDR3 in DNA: TGTGCCAGCAGTGAAAGGCTGAGCTCCTACAATGAGCAGTTCTTC. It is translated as CASSERLSSYNEQFF.

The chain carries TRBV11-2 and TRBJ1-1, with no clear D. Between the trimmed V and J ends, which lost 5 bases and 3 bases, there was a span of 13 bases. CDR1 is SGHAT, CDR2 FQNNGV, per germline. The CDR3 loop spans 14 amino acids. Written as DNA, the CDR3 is TGTGCCAGCAGCCCCTGGTCGGCAGACACTGAAGCTTTCTTT. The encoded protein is CASSPWSADTEAFF.

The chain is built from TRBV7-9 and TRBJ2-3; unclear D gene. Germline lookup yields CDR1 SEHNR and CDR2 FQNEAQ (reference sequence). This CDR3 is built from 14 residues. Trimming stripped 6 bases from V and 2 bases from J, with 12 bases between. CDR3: CASRYKTYTDTQYF. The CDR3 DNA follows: TGTGCCAGCAGATACAAGACTTACACAGATACGCAGTATTTT.

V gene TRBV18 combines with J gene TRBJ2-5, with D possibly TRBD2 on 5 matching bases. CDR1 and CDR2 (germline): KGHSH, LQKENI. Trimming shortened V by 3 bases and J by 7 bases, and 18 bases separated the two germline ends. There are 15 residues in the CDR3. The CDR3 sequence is CASSPGDNRYGTQYF. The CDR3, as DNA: TGTGCCAGCTCACCGGGAGACAACCGCTATGGGACCCAGTACTTC.

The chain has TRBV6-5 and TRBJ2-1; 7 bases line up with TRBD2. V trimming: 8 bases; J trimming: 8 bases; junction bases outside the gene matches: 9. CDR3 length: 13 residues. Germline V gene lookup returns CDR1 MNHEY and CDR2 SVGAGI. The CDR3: CASGGEGPYEQFF. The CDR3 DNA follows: TGTGCCAGCGGGGGGGAGGGCCCCTATGAGCAGTTCTTC.

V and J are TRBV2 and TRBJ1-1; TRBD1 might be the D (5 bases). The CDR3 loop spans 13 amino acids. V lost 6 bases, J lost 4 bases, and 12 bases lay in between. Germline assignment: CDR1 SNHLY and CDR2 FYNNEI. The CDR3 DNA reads TGTGCCAGCAGGGCAGGGATATTCACTGAAGCTTTCTTT. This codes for CASRAGIFTEAFF.

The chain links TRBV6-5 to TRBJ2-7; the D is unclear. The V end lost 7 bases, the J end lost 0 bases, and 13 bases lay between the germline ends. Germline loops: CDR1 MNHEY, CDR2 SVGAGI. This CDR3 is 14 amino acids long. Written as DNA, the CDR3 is TGTGCCAGCAAACAAACTCTTAGCTCCTACGAGCAGTACTTC. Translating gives CASKQTLSSYEQYF.

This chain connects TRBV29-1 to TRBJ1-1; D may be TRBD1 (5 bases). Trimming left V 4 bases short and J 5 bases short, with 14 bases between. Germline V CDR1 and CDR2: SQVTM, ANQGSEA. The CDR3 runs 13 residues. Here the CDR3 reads CSVAAQGGTEAFF. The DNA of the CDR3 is TGCAGCGTTGCAGCCCAGGGAGGTACTGAAGCTTTCTTT.

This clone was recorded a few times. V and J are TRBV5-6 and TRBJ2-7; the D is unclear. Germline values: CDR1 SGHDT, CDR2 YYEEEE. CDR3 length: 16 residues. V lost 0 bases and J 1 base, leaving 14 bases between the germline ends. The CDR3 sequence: CASSLGTGSPSYEQYF. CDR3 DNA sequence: TGTGCCAGCAGCTTGGGTACTGGCTCTCCGTCCTACGAGCAGTACTTC.

CDR3 sequence reads: CASIGLRYNEQFF. The CDR3 nucleotides read TGTGCCAGCATCGGGCTCCGGTACAATGAGCAGTTCTTC. The chain joins TRBV2 to TRBJ2-1; D remains unclear. The CDR3 covers 13 residues. The V gene's germline CDR1 is SNHLY and CDR2 FYNNEI. V was shortened by 7 bases and J by 4 bases, with 11 bases between the two germline ends.

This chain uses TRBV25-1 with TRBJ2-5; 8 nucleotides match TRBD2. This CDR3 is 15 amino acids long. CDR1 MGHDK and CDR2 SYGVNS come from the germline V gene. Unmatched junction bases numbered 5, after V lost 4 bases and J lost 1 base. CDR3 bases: TGTGCCAGCAGTGTTAGCGGGAACCCCCAAGAGACCCAGTACTTC. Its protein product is CASSVSGNPQETQYF.

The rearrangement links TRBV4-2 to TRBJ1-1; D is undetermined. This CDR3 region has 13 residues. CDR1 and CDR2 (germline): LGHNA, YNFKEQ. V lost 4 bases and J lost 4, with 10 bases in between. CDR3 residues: CASSPTPVTEAFF. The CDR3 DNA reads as TGTGCCAGCAGCCCTACACCAGTCACTGAAGCTTTCTTT.

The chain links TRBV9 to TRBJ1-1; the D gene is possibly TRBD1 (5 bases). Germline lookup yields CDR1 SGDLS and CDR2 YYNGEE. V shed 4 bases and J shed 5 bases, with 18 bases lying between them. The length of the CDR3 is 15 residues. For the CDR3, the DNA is TGTGCCAGCAGCCAGATGGTGGGGGAGGGGACTGAAGCTTTCTTT. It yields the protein CASSQMVGEGTEAFF.

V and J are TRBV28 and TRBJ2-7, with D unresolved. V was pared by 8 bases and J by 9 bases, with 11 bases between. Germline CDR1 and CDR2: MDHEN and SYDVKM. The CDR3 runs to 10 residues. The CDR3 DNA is TGTGCCAGCGGACGGATCGGGCAGTACTTC. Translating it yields CASGRIGQYF.

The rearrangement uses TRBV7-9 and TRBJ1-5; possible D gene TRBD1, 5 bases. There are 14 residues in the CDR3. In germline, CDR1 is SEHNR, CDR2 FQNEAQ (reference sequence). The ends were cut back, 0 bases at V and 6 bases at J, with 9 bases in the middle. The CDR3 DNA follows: TGTGCCAGCAGCTTAGCGGGGGGGGTTCAGCCCCAGCATTTT. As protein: CASSLAGGVQPQHF.

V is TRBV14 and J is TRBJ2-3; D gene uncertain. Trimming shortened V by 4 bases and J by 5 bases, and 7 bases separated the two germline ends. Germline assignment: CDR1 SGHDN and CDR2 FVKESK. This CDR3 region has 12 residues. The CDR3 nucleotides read TGTGCCAGCAGCCGAGTGCGAGATACGCAGTATTTT. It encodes CASSRVRDTQYF.

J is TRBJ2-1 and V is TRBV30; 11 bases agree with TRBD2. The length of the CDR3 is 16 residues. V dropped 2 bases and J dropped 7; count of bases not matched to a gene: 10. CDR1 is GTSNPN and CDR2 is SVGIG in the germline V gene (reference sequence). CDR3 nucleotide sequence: TGTGCCTGGAGTACCCTAGCGGGAGGCCCTAGGAATGAGCAGTTCTTC. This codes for CAWSTLAGGPRNEQFF.

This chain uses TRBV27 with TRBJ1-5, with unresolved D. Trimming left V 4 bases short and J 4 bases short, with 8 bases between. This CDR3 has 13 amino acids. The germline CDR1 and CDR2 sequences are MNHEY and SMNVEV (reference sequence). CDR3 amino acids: CASSSSSNQPQHF. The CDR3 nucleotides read TGTGCCAGCAGTTCATCCAGTAATCAGCCCCAGCATTTT.

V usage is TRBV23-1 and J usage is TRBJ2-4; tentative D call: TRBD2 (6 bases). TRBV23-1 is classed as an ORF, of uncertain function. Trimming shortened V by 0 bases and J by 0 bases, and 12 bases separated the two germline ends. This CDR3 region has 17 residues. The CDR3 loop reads CASSQSGRKLAKNIQYF. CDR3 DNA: TGCGCCAGCAGTCAATCTGGGAGGAAACTAGCCAAAAACATTCAGTACTTC.

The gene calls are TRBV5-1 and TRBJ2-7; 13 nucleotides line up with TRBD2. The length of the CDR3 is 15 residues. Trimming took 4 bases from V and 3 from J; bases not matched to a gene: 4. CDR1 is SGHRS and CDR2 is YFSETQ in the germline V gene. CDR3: CASSKRTSGSYEQYF. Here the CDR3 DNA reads TGCGCCAGCAGCAAAAGGACTAGCGGGAGCTACGAGCAGTACTTC.

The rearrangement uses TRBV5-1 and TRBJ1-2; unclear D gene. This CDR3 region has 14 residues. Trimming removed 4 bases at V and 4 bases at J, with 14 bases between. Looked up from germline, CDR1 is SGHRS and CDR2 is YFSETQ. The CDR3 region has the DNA TGCGCCAGCAGCCCTCTTCTTACTACCTATGGCTACACCTTC. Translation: CASSPLLTTYGYTF.